This T cell receptor (beta chain) stems from a study of cytomegalovirus exposure and HLA in healthy donors. For the study at large: A later analysis reported the 120 or so validation repertoires used the same platform as the approximately 670 first-cohort repertoires. General study points: The study designated 150 or so TCR beta chains cytomegalovirus-associated. Confirmation in vitro established that a few CMV-associated chains were specific for CMV antigens. The classifier, whose performance was assessed in both the original and validation cohorts, reportedly diagnosed cytomegalovirus status with high specificity and sensitivity.

Clones were read by immunoSEQ multiplex PCR, and TCRdb kept only the in-frame ones, dropping some. The data show fewer than 130,000 clones, approximately 89% seen once. Germline values: CDR1 LGHNA, CDR2 YNFKEQ. V was trimmed by 0 bases and J by 4 bases, leaving 21 bases between them. The CDR3 runs 18 residues. Worth noting for this clone: The antigen remains unidentified.

V usage is TRBV4-2 and J usage is TRBJ1-2, with D hard to call. This sequence was found in a young woman in good health and CMV-seronegative. Input material: PBMCs. CDR3 protein: CASSQDLPGSGSGYGYTF. The DNA for the CDR3 is TGTGCCAGCAGCCAAGATCTCCCGGGTTCGGGGTCTGGCTATGGCTACACCTTC.